This T cell receptor beta chain comes out of a study of T-cell reconstitution after alpha-beta-depleted transplantation in children. This sample's TCRbeta library carried unique molecular identifier barcodes. TCRdb redid the calling of the PCR reads with MiXCR, one entry per CDR3 protein. The sample has around 530,000 distinct CDR3 sequences; less than 35% are singletons. From germline, CDR1 is DFQATT and CDR2 SNEGSKA (reference sequence). Trimming left V 3 bases short and J 6 bases short, with 17 bases between. The CDR3 loop spans 14 amino acids. Sequenced material: PBMCs from the stem cell graft donor, taken from the stem cell graft. The TCR sequence derives from a human donor who donated a stem cell graft to a child with aplastic anemia. The chain recombines TRBV20-1 with TRBJ1-1; weak D call: TRBD1 (5 bases). This chain's CDR3 is CSASRDTGGAEAFF. The CDR3 nucleotides read TGCAGTGCTAGCCGAGACACGGGGGGGGCTGAAGCTTTCTTT.